These 2 T cell receptor beta chains share one sample of origin, sequenced in a study of cytomegalovirus exposure and HLA in healthy donors. Sequenced by immunoSEQ multiplex PCR; TCRdb stores in-frame clones only, minus some. This sample has approximately 270,000 clones, with just over 85% found just once. The specimen sequenced was PBMCs. These receptors originate from a woman between 18 and 29 years old in good health and CMV-seronegative.

This chain connects TRBV19 to TRBJ2-7; the match to TRBD1 covers 10 bases. Trimming at V came to 4 bases and at J to 5 bases, leaving 8 bases not matched to a gene. CDR1 and CDR2 (germline): LNHDA, SQIVND (reference sequence). CDR3 length equals 15 residues. The CDR3 nucleotides read TGTGCCAGTAGTAAGAACTGGGACAGGGGAAACGAGCAGTACTTC. Translated: CASSKNWDRGNEQYF.

The chain combines TRBV7-8 with TRBJ1-6, with no clear D. Germline V gene data show CDR1 as SGHVS and CDR2 as FQNEAQ. Trimming took off 0 bases at V and 9 bases at J, with 12 bases between the two ends. The CDR3 loop spans 15 amino acids. CDR3 loop: CASSLARAEGSPLHF. CDR3 nucleotide sequence: TGTGCCAGCAGCTTAGCGAGGGCCGAGGGTTCACCCCTCCACTTT.